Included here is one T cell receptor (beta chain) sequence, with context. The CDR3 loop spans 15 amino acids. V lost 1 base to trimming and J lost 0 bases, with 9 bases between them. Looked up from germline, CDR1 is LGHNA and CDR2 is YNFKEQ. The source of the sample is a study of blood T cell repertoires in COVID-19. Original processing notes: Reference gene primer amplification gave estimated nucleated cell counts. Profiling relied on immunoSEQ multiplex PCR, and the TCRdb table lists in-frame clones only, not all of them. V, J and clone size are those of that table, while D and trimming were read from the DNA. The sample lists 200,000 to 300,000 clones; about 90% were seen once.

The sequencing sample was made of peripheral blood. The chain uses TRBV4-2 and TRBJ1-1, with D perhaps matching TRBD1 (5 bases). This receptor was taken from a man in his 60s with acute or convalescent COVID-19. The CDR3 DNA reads TGTGCCAGCAGCCAAGCTGACAGAGTGAACACTGAAGCTTTCTTT. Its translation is CASSQADRVNTEAFF.